This entry lists 9 T cell receptor beta chains sequenced from one sample in a study of OX40 agonist ivuxolimab in advanced cancers. The table came from immunoSEQ multiplex PCR; TCRdb's copy has only in-frame clones and leaves some out. The top ten clones hold roughly 1% of a sample with around 140,000 clones, 85% to 95% of them seen once. Sequencing used CD4+ or CD8+ T cells sorted from blood, obtained in a trial of the OX40 agonist ivuxolimab. These receptors were obtained from an adult with an advanced solid tumor such as melanoma, head and neck, liver or kidney cancer.

V is TRBV6-1 and J is TRBJ2-7, with a weak D call TRBD1 (6 bases). There are 15 residues in the CDR3. Looked up from germline, CDR1 is MNHNS and CDR2 is SASEGT. Trimming removed 4 bases at V and 6 bases at J, with 19 bases between. The CDR3 sequence is CASSARGGRDPEQYF. The CDR3, as DNA: TGTGCCAGCAGTGCCAGAGGGGGTAGGGACCCCGAGCAGTACTTC.

The CDR3 protein is CASSLTGGLNQPQHF. The DNA for the CDR3 is TGTGCCAGCAGCTTGACAGGGGGTTTAAATCAGCCCCAGCATTTT. The chain employs TRBV7-2 and TRBJ1-5; 9 positions agree with TRBD1. CDR3 length: 15 amino acids. V was clipped by 3 bases and J by 4 bases; unmatched bases: 4. The germline CDR1 and CDR2 sequences are SGHTA and FQGNSA. Together with reference TRBV7-2 and TRBJ1-5, the CDR3 gives the full variable domain: GAGVSQSPSNKVTEKGKDVELRCDPISGHTALYWYRQSLGQGLEFLIYFQGNSAPDKSGLPSDRFSAERTGGSVSTLTIQRTQQEDSAVYLCASSLTGGLNQPQHFGDGTRLSIL.

J is TRBJ1-1 and V is TRBV4-3; D is undetermined. The CDR3 contains 16 residues. V lost 1 base and J lost 4, with 16 bases in between. Germline assignment: CDR1 LGHNA and CDR2 YSLEER. In DNA, the CDR3 is TGCGCCAGCAGCCAAGTGGGCTCGCGGGCTGGCACTGAAGCTTTCTTT. Translated, it gives CASSQVGSRAGTEAFF.

The V and J genes are TRBV10-3 and TRBJ2-7; 10 nucleotides match TRBD2. CDR3 size: 15 residues. The V segment lost 8 bases and the J segment 4 bases; nucleotides outside the gene matches: 11. In germline, CDR1 is ENHRY, CDR2 SYGVKD. The CDR3 DNA follows: TGTGCCATCCTCGGCCTAGCGGGAGAGAAATACGAGCAGTACTTC. It translates to CAILGLAGEKYEQYF.

Points on this clone: Within the sample, other DNA sequences also encode this same CDR3. The chain links TRBV28 to TRBJ2-3; 9 positions agree with TRBD1. CDR1 and CDR2 (germline): MDHEN, SYDVKM. J lost 3 bases, V lost 3 bases, and 4 bases had no gene match. The CDR3 is 15 residues long. CDR3 amino acids: CASSLGGQGTDTQYF. The CDR3 DNA reads as TGTGCCAGCAGTTTGGGTGGACAGGGGACAGATACGCAGTATTTT.

The rearrangement uses TRBV11-2 and TRBJ1-1; D is perhaps TRBD1 (5 bases). Per the germline V gene, CDR1 is SGHAT and CDR2 is FQNNGV. The CDR3 covers 14 residues. The V end was cut by 3 bases, the J end by 4 bases, with 12 bases between. The DNA for the CDR3 is TGTGCCAGCAGCTTTGGGGGGAAAGGCACTGAAGCTTTCTTT. This codes for CASSFGGKGTEAFF.

The CDR3 loop is CSAPLAANQYF. The CDR3 nucleotides read TGCAGTGCCCCGCTAGCGGCTAACCAGTATTTT. The genes are TRBV20-1 and TRBJ2-3, with 7 nucleotides matching TRBD2. The V segment lost 6 bases and the J segment 12 bases; nucleotides outside the gene matches: 9. The CDR3 spans 11 residues. Looked up from germline, CDR1 is DFQATT and CDR2 is SNEGSKA (reference sequence).

The chain combines TRBV6-6 with TRBJ1-5, with D unresolved. CDR1 MNHNY and CDR2 SVGAGI come from the germline V gene (reference sequence). The length of the CDR3 is 11 residues. The ends were cut back, 6 bases at V and 7 bases at J, with 7 bases in the middle. The CDR3 coding sequence is TGTGCCAGCAGCTCTGAGCAGCCCCAGCATTTT. Protein product: CASSSEQPQHF.

This clone appeared a single time. The chain has TRBV6-1 and TRBJ2-7, with TRBD2 matching 8 bases. The V gene's germline CDR1 is MNHNS and CDR2 SASEGT. Trimming removed 5 bases from V and 3 bases from J; junction bases left unmatched: 6. This CDR3 comprises 14 residues. For the CDR3, the DNA is TGTGCCAGCAGTCCCCGGGAGGGTCACTACGAGCAGTACTTC. Amino acids: CASSPREGHYEQYF.